This T cell receptor beta chain was captured by sequencing in a study of blood T cell repertoires in COVID-19. Study in general: Acute and convalescent COVID-19 samples came from the United States, Italy and Spain. The analysed material was cDNA or gDNA that came from T cells, B-cell-depleted T cells, or PBMCs.

Original methodology: Reference gene primer amplification yielded estimated nucleated cell counts. Data came from immunoSEQ multiplex PCR; TCRdb stores just in-frame clones and leaves some out. V and J calls and clone size come straight from that table; D and trimming were deduced from the DNA. The table lists some 100,000 clones, roughly 80% of them singletons. The V segment lost 1 base and the J segment 4 bases; nucleotides outside the gene matches: 10. Germline CDR1 and CDR2: LGHDT and YNNKEL (reference sequence). The CDR3 loop spans 19 amino acids. The clonotype was recovered from a woman aged 55 to 70 with acute or convalescent COVID-19. The chain links TRBV3-1 (or the pseudogene TRBV3-2) to TRBJ2-2, with TRBD2 matching over 12 bases. The sample taken for sequencing was peripheral blood. The CDR3 reads CASSQVGLAGGPGTGELFF. The CDR3 coding sequence is TGTGCCAGCAGCCAAGTTGGGCTAGCGGGGGGGCCGGGCACCGGGGAGCTGTTTTTT.